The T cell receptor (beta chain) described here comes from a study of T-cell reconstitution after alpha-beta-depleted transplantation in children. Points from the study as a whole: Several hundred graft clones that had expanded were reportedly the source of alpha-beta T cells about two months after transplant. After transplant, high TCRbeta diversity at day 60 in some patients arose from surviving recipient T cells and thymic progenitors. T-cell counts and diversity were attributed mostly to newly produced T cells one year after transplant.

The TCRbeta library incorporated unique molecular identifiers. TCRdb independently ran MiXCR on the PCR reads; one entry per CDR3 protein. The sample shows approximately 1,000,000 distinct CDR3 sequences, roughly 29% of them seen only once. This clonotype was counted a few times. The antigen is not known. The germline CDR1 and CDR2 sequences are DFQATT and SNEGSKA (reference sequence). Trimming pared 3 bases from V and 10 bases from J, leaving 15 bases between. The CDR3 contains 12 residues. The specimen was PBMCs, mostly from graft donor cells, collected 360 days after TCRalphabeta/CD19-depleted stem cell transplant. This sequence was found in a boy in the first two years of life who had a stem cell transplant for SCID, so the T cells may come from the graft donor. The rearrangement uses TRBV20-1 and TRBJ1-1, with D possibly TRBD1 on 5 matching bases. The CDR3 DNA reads TGCAGTGCTAGCAGCGGGACCTTGTTAGCTTTCTTT. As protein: CSASSGTLLAFF.